The 29 T cell receptor beta chains below were found in one sample sequenced in a study of T cells in Graves' hyperthyroidism and ophthalmopathy. RNA transcripts provided the source from which TCR beta CDR3 regions were amplified. The TCR CDR3 first-round RT-PCR relied on the HTBI primer set. MiXCR, run by TCRdb on the multiplex PCR reads, gives a single entry per CDR3 protein. The sample shows 600,000 or so distinct CDR3 sequences, 15% to 20% of them seen only once. The sequencing input was blood. The receptors derive from a woman in her twenties or thirties with Graves' hyperthyroidism.

This clonotype appeared many times. The CDR3 loop is CASSFADAYNEQFF. Written as DNA, the CDR3 is TGTGCCAGCAGCTTTGCGGACGCCTACAATGAGCAGTTCTTC. V and J are TRBV7-8 and TRBJ2-1; D is uncertain. The V and J ends lost 3 bases and 2 bases respectively, with 8 bases between them. Germline V gene data show CDR1 as SGHVS and CDR2 as FQNEAQ. The CDR3 loop spans 14 amino acids.

This clonotype has ten or more counts. The chain recombines TRBV11-2 with TRBJ2-7; 10 nucleotides match TRBD2. Unmatched junction bases numbered 8, after V lost 6 bases and J lost 3 bases. Germline CDR1 reads SGHAT; CDR2 reads FQNNGV. The length of the CDR3 is 15 residues. CDR3 coding DNA: TGTGCCAGCAGTCTCGGGACTAGCGTAGACTACGAGCAGTACTTC. Translation: CASSLGTSVDYEQYF.

This clonotype was seen more than once but under ten times. This chain uses TRBV30 with TRBJ2-3; 7 bases match TRBD1. Per germline, CDR1 GTSNPN and CDR2 SVGIG (reference sequence). V was clipped by 0 bases and J by 1 base; unmatched bases: 7. The CDR3 is made up of 16 amino acids. The DNA for the CDR3 is TGTGCCTGGAGTGTACTTGTGACAGGGCGCACAGATACGCAGTATTTT. Amino acids: CAWSVLVTGRTDTQYF.

This clonotype was counted many times. CDR3 region: CATSRDPQGRYGYTF. As DNA, the CDR3 is TGTGCCACCAGCAGAGATCCGCAGGGGCGGTATGGCTACACCTTC. The V and J genes are TRBV15 and TRBJ1-2, with D maybe TRBD1 (6 bases). Germline assignment: CDR1 LNHNV and CDR2 YYDKDF (reference sequence). This CDR3 has 15 amino acids. V was clipped by 0 bases and J by 5 bases, with 13 bases between them.

The DNA for the CDR3 is TGCAGCGTCGTCACAATAGCGGGAGGATCCTACGAGCAGTACTTC. This sequence encodes CSVVTIAGGSYEQYF. The V call is TRBV29-1, the J call TRBJ2-7, with 10 bases aligning to TRBD2. Germline V gives CDR1 SQVTM, CDR2 ANQGSEA. V shed 6 bases and J 1 base; nucleotides not matched to a gene: 9. The CDR3 loop spans 15 amino acids.

This clonotype appeared a few times. The rearrangement uses TRBV4-1 and TRBJ2-2; TRBD2 is a possible D gene (5 bases). Germline CDR1 is MGHRA and CDR2 is YSYEKL. V was clipped by 3 bases and J by 4 bases, with 12 bases between them. The CDR3 totals 15 residues. This chain's CDR3 is CASSQMAGGTGELFF. The CDR3 DNA follows: TGCGCCAGCAGCCAGATGGCGGGCGGCACCGGGGAGCTGTTTTTT.

CDR3: CSAREDGGNYGYTF. The CDR3 DNA reads as TGCAGTGCTAGAGAGGACGGGGGTAACTATGGCTACACCTTC. The rearrangement uses TRBV20-1 and TRBJ1-2, with D possibly TRBD1 on 5 matching bases. V was clipped by 0 bases and J by 1 base, with 9 bases between them. The CDR3 spans 14 residues. Looked up from germline, CDR1 is DFQATT and CDR2 is SNEGSKA (reference sequence).

Many counts were recorded for this clonotype. V and J are TRBV28 and TRBJ1-2; unclear D gene. V was clipped by 5 bases and J by 4 bases, with 14 bases between them. The length of the CDR3 is 14 residues. From germline, CDR1 is MDHEN and CDR2 SYDVKM. DNA for the CDR3: TGTGCCAGCAGTCCCCGGACGGAACCCTATGGCTACACCTTC. Translating gives CASSPRTEPYGYTF.

Many counts were recorded for this clonotype. The chain has TRBV30 and TRBJ2-3; D gene unclear. This CDR3 has 12 residues. Germline V gives CDR1 GTSNPN, CDR2 SVGIG (reference sequence). V was shortened by 2 bases and J by 1 base, with 4 bases between the two germline ends. This CDR3 reads CAWSFGTDTQYF. In DNA, the CDR3 is TGTGCCTGGAGTTTTGGCACAGATACGCAGTATTTT.

This clonotype was seen repeatedly, ten times or more. J is TRBJ2-5 and V is TRBV28; 9 bases match TRBD2. The CDR3 is made up of 15 amino acids. The J segment lost 2 bases and the V segment lost 4 bases, leaving 5 bases of the junction unmatched. Per the germline V gene, CDR1 is MDHEN and CDR2 is SYDVKM. This CDR3 reads CASSSFSGRQETQYF. CDR3 DNA: TGTGCCAGCAGTTCCTTTAGCGGGAGACAAGAGACCCAGTACTTC.

This clonotype has ten or more counts. This sequence joins TRBV2 and TRBJ2-7, with D maybe TRBD1 (5 bases). Germline V lookup: CDR1 SNHLY, CDR2 FYNNEI. The CDR3 runs 15 residues. V lost 0 bases to trimming and J lost 2 bases, with 11 bases between them. CDR3 in amino acids: CASSEAMAGPYEQYF. The CDR3, as DNA: TGTGCCAGCAGTGAAGCGATGGCAGGGCCCTACGAGCAGTACTTC.

V gene TRBV6-5 combines with J gene TRBJ2-2; unclear D gene. The CDR3 length is 14 residues. V lost 0 bases, J lost 1 base, and 3 bases lay in between. Germline CDR1 reads MNHEY; CDR2 reads SVGAGI. This CDR3 is CASSYSLNTGELFF. CDR3 nucleotide sequence: TGTGCCAGCAGTTACTCCCTGAACACCGGGGAGCTGTTTTTT.

This clonotype was detected a few times. The rearrangement joins TRBV14 to TRBJ2-4; 12 bases match TRBD2. This CDR3 is built from 18 residues. V dropped 0 bases and J dropped 0; count of bases not matched to a gene: 3. Germline CDR1 SGHDN, CDR2 FVKESK. The CDR3 is CASSQERGLAGAKNIQYF. CDR3 DNA sequence: TGTGCCAGCAGCCAAGAAAGGGGACTAGCGGGAGCCAAAAACATTCAGTACTTC.

This clonotype was found a few times. The V call is TRBV6-2 or TRBV6-3, the J call TRBJ2-7; a possible D gene is TRBD1 (6 bases). Germline CDR1 and CDR2: MNHEY and SVGEGT. Between the trimmed V and J ends, which lost 6 bases and 3 bases, there was a span of 18 bases. This CDR3 spans 15 amino acids. For the CDR3, the DNA is TGTGCCAGCAGCCCCCTAGGCAGGGGTAACTACGAGCAGTACTTC. It codes for CASSPLGRGNYEQYF.

This clonotype occurred many times. V usage is TRBV12-3 or TRBV12-4 and J usage is TRBJ2-7; no definite D call. V was pared by 0 bases and J by 5 bases, with 8 bases between. The CDR3 is 13 residues long. The CDR3: CASSLAAVDEQYF. As DNA, the CDR3 is TGTGCCAGCAGTTTAGCGGCGGTCGACGAGCAGTACTTC.

This clonotype occurred many times. The chain uses TRBV6-1 and TRBJ2-7; 10 bases match TRBD2. CDR1 and CDR2 from the germline V gene are MNHNS and SASEGT. The ends lost 7 bases at V and 7 bases at J; junction bases unmatched: 7. This CDR3 region has 13 residues. This CDR3 reads CASNRERGGEQYF. CDR3 DNA: TGTGCCAGCAATCGGGAGCGGGGGGGGGAGCAGTACTTC.

This clonotype was observed at least ten times. The V gene is TRBV11-2, the J gene TRBJ2-7; D not certain. Trimming shortened V by 5 bases and J by 4 bases, and 18 bases separated the two germline ends. The CDR3 has 15 residues. Germline V gene sequence: CDR1 SGHAT, CDR2 FQNNGV. The DNA of the CDR3 is TGTGCCAGCAGCAGCACGTATACCCCGTCATACGAGCAGTACTTC. Amino acids: CASSSTYTPSYEQYF.

At least ten counts were recorded for this clonotype. The gene calls are TRBV28 and TRBJ2-7; 7 bases align to TRBD1. Germline lookup yields CDR1 MDHEN and CDR2 SYDVKM. The ends lost 3 bases at V and 4 bases at J; junction bases unmatched: 9. The CDR3 spans 15 residues. Here the CDR3 DNA reads TGTGCCAGCAGTTTCCCAGGACAGGCGACTTACGAGCAGTACTTC. It is translated as CASSFPGQATYEQYF. Full variable domain (rest looked up from reference TRBV28 and TRBJ2-7): DVKVTQSSRYLVKRTGEKVFLECVQDMDHENMFWYRQDPGLGLRLIYFSYDVKMKEKGDIPEGYSVSREKKERFSLILESASTNQTSMYLCASSFPGQATYEQYFGPGTRLTVT.

The chain couples TRBV29-1 to TRBJ1-2; D not resolved. V was cut by 7 bases and J by 4 bases, with 13 bases left in between. Germline V lookup: CDR1 SQVTM, CDR2 ANQGSEA. CDR3 length: 12 residues. For the CDR3, the DNA is TGCAGCGCCATTCTTTCAGTCTATGGCTACACCTTC. Amino acid sequence: CSAILSVYGYTF.

This clonotype was detected many times. The rearrangement joins TRBV27 to TRBJ1-1; 7 positions agree with TRBD1. V was pared by 8 bases and J by 0 bases, with 3 bases of the junction left unmatched. The germline gives CDR1 MNHEY, CDR2 SMNVEV (reference sequence). The CDR3 is made up of 13 amino acids. The DNA for the CDR3 is TGTGCCAGCTACACAGGGGTGAACACTGAAGCTTTCTTT. Its protein product is CASYTGVNTEAFF.

V and J are TRBV11-2 and TRBJ2-6; D unresolved. The CDR3 consists of 15 residues. Germline lookup yields CDR1 SGHAT and CDR2 FQNNGV. V lost 0 bases, J lost 3 bases, and 6 bases lay in between. The CDR3 sequence is CASSLDPNGANVLTF. CDR3 DNA sequence: TGTGCCAGCAGCTTAGATCCCAATGGGGCCAACGTCCTGACTTTC.

This clonotype has more than one count but fewer than ten. J is TRBJ2-1 and V is TRBV7-9, with D unresolved. V was shortened by 2 bases and J by 10 bases, with 9 bases between the two germline ends. CDR3 length equals 12 residues. CDR1 SEHNR and CDR2 FQNEAQ come from the germline V gene (reference sequence). The CDR3 loop reads CASSLNEGEQFF. The DNA of the CDR3 is TGTGCCAGCAGCTTAAATGAAGGAGAGCAGTTCTTC.

This clonotype showed up just a few times. This chain uses TRBV3-1 with TRBJ1-1, with D possibly matching TRBD1 (5 bases). The germline V and J ends were trimmed by 4 bases and 3 bases, with 15 bases remaining between them. Germline CDR1 reads LGHDT; CDR2 reads YNNKEL (reference sequence). The CDR3 runs to 15 residues. CDR3 sequence reads: CASSPRGGGYTEAFF. For the CDR3, the DNA is TGTGCCAGCAGCCCGAGGGGAGGAGGGTACACTGAAGCTTTCTTT.

This clonotype came up a few times. The chain joins TRBV7-9 to TRBJ2-2; no reliable D call. The CDR3 has 21 residues. Germline-derived CDR1 and CDR2 are SEHNR and FQNEAQ (reference sequence). Trimming shortened V by 1 base and J by 0 bases, and 24 bases separated the two germline ends. The CDR3 bases are TGTGCCAGCAGCTTAGATAGGTGGACGTTAAACAAGCAATCGAACACCGGGGAGCTGTTTTTT. Protein sequence: CASSLDRWTLNKQSNTGELFF.

There are many counts of this clonotype. This rearrangement joins TRBV7-2 to TRBJ2-3; 9 nucleotides line up with TRBD2. CDR1 is SGHTA, CDR2 FQGNSA, per germline. With 3 bases clipped from V and 5 bases from J, the junction kept 21 bases outside the gene matches. The CDR3 is 20 amino acids. The CDR3 loop is CASSLYRLAEISDDGDTQYF. For the CDR3, the DNA is TGTGCCAGCAGCTTGTACAGACTAGCGGAAATCTCTGACGATGGAGATACGCAGTATTTT.

The chain recombines TRBV19 with TRBJ2-1; 7 bases map to TRBD2. Looked up from germline, CDR1 is LNHDA and CDR2 is SQIVND (reference sequence). With 8 bases clipped from V and 7 bases from J, the junction kept 11 bases outside the gene matches. This CDR3 region has 14 residues. The CDR3 reads CASVGGPGLNEQFF. The CDR3 nucleotides read TGTGCCAGTGTCGGAGGGCCGGGACTAAATGAGCAGTTCTTC.

The gene calls are TRBV28 and TRBJ1-2; 8 bases are a match to TRBD1. The germline gives CDR1 MDHEN, CDR2 SYDVKM. V gave up 3 bases and J gave up 1 base; unmatched junction bases: 7. This CDR3 comprises 16 residues. CDR3 amino acids: CASSFPGQASNYGYTF. CDR3 bases: TGTGCCAGCAGTTTCCCGGGACAGGCGAGTAACTATGGCTACACCTTC.

This clonotype was found many times. CDR3 protein: CASQTGGDTQYF. Written as DNA, the CDR3 is TGTGCCAGTCAGACCGGGGGAGATACGCAGTATTTT. The chain carries TRBV12-3 or TRBV12-4 and TRBJ2-3; perhaps TRBD2 as D (6 bases). The V gene lost 9 bases and the J gene lost 5 bases, with 12 bases spanning the gap. The CDR3 totals 12 residues.

This clonotype appeared many times. V usage is TRBV13 and J usage is TRBJ2-5; the match to TRBD2 covers 11 bases. Looked up from germline, CDR1 is PRHDT and CDR2 is FYEKMQ (reference sequence). J was trimmed by 2 bases and V by 10 bases; bases with no gene match: 6. The CDR3 is made up of 14 amino acids. CDR3 DNA sequence: TGTGCCACCGCTAGCGGGAGGACTCAAGAGACCCAGTACTTC. This sequence encodes CATASGRTQETQYF.